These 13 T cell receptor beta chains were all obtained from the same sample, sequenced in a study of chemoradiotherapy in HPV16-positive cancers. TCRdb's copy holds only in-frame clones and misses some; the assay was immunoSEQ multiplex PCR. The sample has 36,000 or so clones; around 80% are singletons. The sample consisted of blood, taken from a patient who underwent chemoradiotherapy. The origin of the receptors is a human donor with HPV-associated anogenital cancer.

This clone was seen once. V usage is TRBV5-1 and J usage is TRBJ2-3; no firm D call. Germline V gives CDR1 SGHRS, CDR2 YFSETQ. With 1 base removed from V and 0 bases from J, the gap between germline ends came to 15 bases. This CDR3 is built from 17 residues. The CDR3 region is CASSLRPGVTSTDTQYF. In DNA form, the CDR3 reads TGCGCCAGCAGCTTGAGGCCTGGGGTAACGAGCACAGATACGCAGTATTTT.

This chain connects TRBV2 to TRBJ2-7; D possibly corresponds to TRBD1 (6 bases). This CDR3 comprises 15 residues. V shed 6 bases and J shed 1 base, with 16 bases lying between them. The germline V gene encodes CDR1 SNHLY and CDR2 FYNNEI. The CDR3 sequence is CASRAQGGRSYEQYF. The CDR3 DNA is TGTGCCAGCAGGGCGCAAGGGGGACGATCCTACGAGCAGTACTTC.

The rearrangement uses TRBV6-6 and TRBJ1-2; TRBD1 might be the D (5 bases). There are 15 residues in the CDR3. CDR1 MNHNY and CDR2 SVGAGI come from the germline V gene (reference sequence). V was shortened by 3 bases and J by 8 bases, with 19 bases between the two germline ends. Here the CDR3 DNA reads TGTGCCAGCAGTTATTCCCTCCCAGGGAAGGGAGGCTACACCTTC. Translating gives CASSYSLPGKGGYTF.

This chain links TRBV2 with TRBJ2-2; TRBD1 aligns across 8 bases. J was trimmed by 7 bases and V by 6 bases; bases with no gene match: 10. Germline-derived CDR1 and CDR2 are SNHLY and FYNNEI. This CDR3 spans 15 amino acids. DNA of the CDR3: TGTGCCAGCAGCCCCTCTCCAGGGGGCGGCGGGGAGCTGTTTTTT. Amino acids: CASSPSPGGGGELFF.

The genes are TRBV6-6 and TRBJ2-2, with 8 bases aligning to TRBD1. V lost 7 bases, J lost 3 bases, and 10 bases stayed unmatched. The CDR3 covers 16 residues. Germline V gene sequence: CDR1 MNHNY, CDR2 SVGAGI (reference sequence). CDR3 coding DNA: TGTGCCAGCAACTCTAAGCAGGGGGCCTACACCGGGGAGCTGTTTTTT. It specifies CASNSKQGAYTGELFF.

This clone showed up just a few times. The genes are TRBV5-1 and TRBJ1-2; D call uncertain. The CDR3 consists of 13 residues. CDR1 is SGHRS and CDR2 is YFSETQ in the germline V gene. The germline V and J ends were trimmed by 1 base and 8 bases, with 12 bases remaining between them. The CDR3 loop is CASSLSDYSGYTF. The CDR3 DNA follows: TGCGCCAGCAGCTTGAGTGACTATTCCGGCTACACCTTC.

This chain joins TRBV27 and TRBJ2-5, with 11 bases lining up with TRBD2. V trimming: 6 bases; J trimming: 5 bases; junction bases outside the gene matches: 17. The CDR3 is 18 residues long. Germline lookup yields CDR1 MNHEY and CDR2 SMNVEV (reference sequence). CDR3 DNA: TGTGCCAGCAGCCGAATAGCGGGGGGGCGCTTTCGGGTGGAGACCCAGTACTTC. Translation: CASSRIAGGRFRVETQYF.

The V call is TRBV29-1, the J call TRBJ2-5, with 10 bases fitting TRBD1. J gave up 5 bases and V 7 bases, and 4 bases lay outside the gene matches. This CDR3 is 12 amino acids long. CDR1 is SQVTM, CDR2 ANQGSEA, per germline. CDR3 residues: CSADRGRETQYF. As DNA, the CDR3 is TGCAGCGCTGACAGGGGGCGGGAGACCCAGTACTTC.

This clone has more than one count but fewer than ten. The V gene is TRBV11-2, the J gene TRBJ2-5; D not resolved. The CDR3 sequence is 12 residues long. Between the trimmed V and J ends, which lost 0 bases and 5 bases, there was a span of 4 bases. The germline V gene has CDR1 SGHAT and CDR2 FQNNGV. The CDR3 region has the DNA TGTGCCAGCAGCTTAGATGGGGAGACCCAGTACTTC. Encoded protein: CASSLDGETQYF.

DNA for the CDR3: TGCGCCAGCAGCTTGGCCCGGACAGGGGGCCAGTTAGAGACCCAGTACTTC. Translation gives CASSLARTGGQLETQYF. The rearrangement uses TRBV5-1 and TRBJ2-5; TRBD1 agrees at 11 bases. The CDR3 runs to 17 residues. After removal of 0 bases from V and 4 bases from J, the junction contained 8 bases not matched to a gene. Per the germline V gene, CDR1 is SGHRS and CDR2 is YFSETQ.

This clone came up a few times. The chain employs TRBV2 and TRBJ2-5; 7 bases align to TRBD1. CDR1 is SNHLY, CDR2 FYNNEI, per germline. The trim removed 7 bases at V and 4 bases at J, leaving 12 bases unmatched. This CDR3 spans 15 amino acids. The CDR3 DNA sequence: TGTGCCAGCAATAGGGATACAGGGGCCCGAGAGACCCAGTACTTC. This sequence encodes CASNRDTGARETQYF.

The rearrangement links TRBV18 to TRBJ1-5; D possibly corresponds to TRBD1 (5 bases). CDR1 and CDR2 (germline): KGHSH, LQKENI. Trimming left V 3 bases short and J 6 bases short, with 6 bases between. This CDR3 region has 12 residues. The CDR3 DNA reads TGTGCCAGCTCACCTACAGGTCAGCCCCAGCATTTT. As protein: CASSPTGQPQHF. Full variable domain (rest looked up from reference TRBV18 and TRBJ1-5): NAGVMQNPRHLVRRRGQEARLRCSPMKGHSHVYWYRQLPEEGLKFMVYLQKENIIDESGMPKERFSAEFPKEGPSILRIQQVVRGDSAAYFCASSPTGQPQHFGDGTRLSIL.

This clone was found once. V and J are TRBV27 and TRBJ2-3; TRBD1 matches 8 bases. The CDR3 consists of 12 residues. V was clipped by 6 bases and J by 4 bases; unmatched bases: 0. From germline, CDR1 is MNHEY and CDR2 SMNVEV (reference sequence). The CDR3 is CASRDRADTQYF. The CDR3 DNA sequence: TGTGCCAGCAGGGACAGGGCAGATACGCAGTATTTT.